These T cell receptor beta chains were read from a single sample in a study of blood T cell repertoires in COVID-19. Sequencing used immunoSEQ multiplex PCR; TCRdb keeps in-frame clones, though not all of them. The sample consists of around 280,000 clones, roughly nine tenths of them appearing once. The specimen sequenced was peripheral blood. The source is a woman between 50 and 59 years old who had recovered from COVID-19. CDR3s include the opening cysteine and the closing phenylalanine or tryptophan. The D gene is left open where the match is weak. The size entry is marked missing in some rows and otherwise reads once, few, many or a size class.

d_call | j_call | clone_size | v_call | cdr3_aa | cdr3_nt
TRBD1 | TRBJ1-1 | . | TRBV19 | CASILSGTANTEAFF | TGTGCCAGTATCCTTTCCGGGACAGCGAACACTGAAGCTTTCTTT
TRBD2 | TRBJ2-1 | . | TRBV11-2 | CASSLGSGGGYNEQFF | TGTGCCAGCAGCTTAGGGAGCGGGGGGGGTTACAATGAGCAGTTCTTC
. | TRBJ1-5 | . | TRBV27 | CASSLKAGNQPQHF | TGTGCCAGCAGTTTAAAGGCAGGGAATCAGCCCCAGCATTTT
. | TRBJ1-2 | . | TRBV7-9 | CASSRWAGELGDYGYTF | TGTGCCAGCAGCCGCTGGGCAGGGGAGTTGGGTGACTATGGCTACACCTTC
. | TRBJ2-2 | . | TRBV5-1 | CASSLAVAENTGELFF | TGCGCCAGCAGCTTGGCCGTAGCGGAGAACACCGGGGAGCTGTTTTTT
. | TRBJ1-2 | . | TRBV7-2 | CASSQWTVDGYTF | TGTGCCAGCAGCCAGTGGACAGTCGATGGCTACACCTTC
TRBD1 | TRBJ2-7 | once | TRBV30 | CAWSSPEQGMDEQYF | TGTGCCTGGAGTTCTCCCGAACAGGGGATGGACGAGCAGTACTTC
. | TRBJ1-1 | . | TRBV7-9 | CASTPLGQGNTEAFF | TGTGCCAGCACACCCCTGGGGCAGGGGAACACTGAAGCTTTCTTT
TRBD1 | TRBJ1-2 | . | TRBV28 | CASRNRQGTGTDYGYTF | TGTGCCAGCAGGAATCGACAAGGGACAGGGACAGACTATGGCTACACCTTC
. | TRBJ1-2 | . | TRBV5-7 | CASSWTGYGYTF | TGTGCCAGCAGCTGGACTGGGTATGGCTACACCTTC
TRBD2 | TRBJ2-7 | . | TRBV27 | CASRYRREGGEQYF | TGTGCCAGCAGGTACCGGCGGGAGGGAGGCGAGCAGTACTTC
TRBD2 | TRBJ2-5 | once | TRBV5-8 | CASSLLAEETQYF | TGTGCCAGCAGCTTACTAGCGGAAGAGACCCAGTACTTC
. | TRBJ1-1 | . | TRBV5-8 | CASASLWANTEAFF | TGTGCCAGCGCCTCCTTATGGGCGAACACTGAAGCTTTCTTT
TRBD2 | TRBJ2-1 | . | TRBV19 | CASTLSGTSYNEQFF | TGTGCCAGTACCCTTAGCGGGACCTCCTACAATGAGCAGTTCTTC
. | TRBJ1-1 | . | TRBV5-1 | CASSLVMNTEAFF | TGCGCCAGCAGCTTGGTCATGAACACTGAAGCTTTCTTT
TRBD2 | TRBJ2-7 | few | TRBV10-3 | CAISESLVSGRWGSRSSEQYF | TGTGCCATCAGTGAGTCGTTGGTGAGCGGGAGATGGGGCTCGAGATCTTCCGAGCAGTACTTC